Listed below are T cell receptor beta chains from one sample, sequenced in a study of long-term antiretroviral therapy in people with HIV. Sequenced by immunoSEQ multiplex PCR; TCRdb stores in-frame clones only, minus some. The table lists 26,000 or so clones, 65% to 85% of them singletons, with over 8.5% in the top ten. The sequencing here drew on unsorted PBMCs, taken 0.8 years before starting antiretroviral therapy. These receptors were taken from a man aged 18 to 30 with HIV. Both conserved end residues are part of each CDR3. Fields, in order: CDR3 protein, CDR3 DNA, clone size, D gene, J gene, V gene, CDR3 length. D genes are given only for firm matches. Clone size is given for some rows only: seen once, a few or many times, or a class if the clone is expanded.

CDR3: CASSFAGPGYGYTF
DNA: TGCGCCAGCAGCTTTGCGGGTCCAGGCTATGGCTACACCTTC
size: NA
D: NA
J: TRBJ1-2
V: TRBV5-1
length: 14

CDR3: CASSQGYTTNEKLFF
DNA: TGCGCCAGCTCACAGGGGTACACAACTAATGAAAAACTGTTTTTT
size: NA
D: TRBD1
J: TRBJ1-4
V: TRBV18
length: 15

CDR3: CASSTLAGGFYEQYF
DNA: TGCGCCAGCAGCACTCTAGCGGGGGGCTTTTACGAGCAGTACTTC
size: NA
D: TRBD2
J: TRBJ2-7
V: TRBV4-1
length: 15

CDR3: CASKAPPNPAGSYNEQFF
DNA: TGTGCCAGCAAAGCCCCACCCAATCCCGCCGGCTCCTACAATGAGCAGTTCTTC
size: NA
D: NA
J: TRBJ2-1
V: TRBV27
length: 18

CDR3: CASSFETNTGELFF
DNA: TGCGCCAGCAGCTTTGAGACAAACACCGGGGAGCTGTTTTTT
size: once
D: NA
J: TRBJ2-2
V: TRBV5-1
length: 14

CDR3: CASRSGTGRGPYGYTF
DNA: TGTGCCAGCAGATCCGGGACAGGCAGGGGACCCTATGGCTACACCTTC
size: NA
D: TRBD1
J: TRBJ1-2
V: TRBV28
length: 16

CDR3: CASSVTGDYGYTF
DNA: TGTGCCAGCAGCGTAACTGGTGACTATGGCTACACCTTC
size: NA
D: NA
J: TRBJ1-2
V: TRBV9
length: 13

CDR3: CASSRDRGDEQYF
DNA: TGCGCCAGCTCTAGGGACAGGGGTGACGAGCAGTACTTC
size: NA
D: TRBD1
J: TRBJ2-7
V: TRBV5-1
length: 13

CDR3: CASSVNPGTGGISGANVLTF
DNA: TGTGCCAGCAGCGTCAATCCCGGGACAGGGGGTATCTCTGGGGCCAACGTCCTGACTTTC
size: NA
D: TRBD1
J: TRBJ2-6
V: TRBV9
length: 20

CDR3: CASGLAENTGELFF
DNA: TGTGCCAGCGGACTAGCGGAGAACACCGGGGAGCTGTTTTTT
size: NA
D: TRBD2
J: TRBJ2-2
V: TRBV6-1
length: 14

CDR3: CASSLGGASSGANVLTF
DNA: TGTGCCAGCAGCTTAGGGGGTGCGAGCTCTGGGGCCAACGTCCTGACTTTC
size: NA
D: NA
J: TRBJ2-6
V: TRBV11-2
length: 17

CDR3: CASSLDPQRLIYEQYF
DNA: TGTGCCAGCAGTTTGGACCCCCAGAGGCTAATCTACGAGCAGTACTTC
size: NA
D: NA
J: TRBJ2-7
V: TRBV27
length: 16

CDR3: CASSLGGGGAIDEQFF
DNA: TGCGCCAGCAGCTTGGGGGGAGGAGGGGCGATAGATGAGCAGTTCTTC
size: once
D: NA
J: TRBJ2-1
V: TRBV5-1
length: 16

CDR3: CASRPRQGGGWAQYF
DNA: TGTGCCAGCCGTCCACGACAGGGTGGAGGTTGGGCGCAGTATTTT
size: NA
D: TRBD1
J: TRBJ2-3
V: TRBV2
length: 15

CDR3: CASSPRAGAGTDTQYF
DNA: TGTGCCAGCAGCCCTCGGGCGGGGGCCGGCACAGATACGCAGTATTTT
size: NA
D: NA
J: TRBJ2-3
V: TRBV7-9
length: 16

CDR3: CASSLRAGWGGNYGYTF
DNA: TGTGCCAGCAGTTTACGGGCGGGTTGGGGGGGCAACTATGGCTACACCTTC
size: NA
D: NA
J: TRBJ1-2
V: TRBV27
length: 17

CDR3: CASSVRDHQETQYF
DNA: TGTGCCAGCAGCGTCCGGGACCACCAAGAGACCCAGTACTTC
size: NA
D: NA
J: TRBJ2-5
V: TRBV2
length: 14

CDR3: CASSLLGSYEQYF
DNA: TGTGCCAGCAGCTTATTGGGTAGCTACGAGCAGTACTTC
size: few
D: NA
J: TRBJ2-7
V: TRBV7-9
length: 13

CDR3: CASSQDVGSPPYNEQFF
DNA: TGCGCCAGCAGCCAAGATGTAGGGAGCCCACCGTACAATGAGCAGTTCTTC
size: NA
D: NA
J: TRBJ2-1
V: TRBV4-3
length: 17

CDR3: CASSVGTSGEQYF
DNA: TGTGCCAGCAGTGTGGGTACCTCCGGCGAGCAGTACTTC
size: NA
D: NA
J: TRBJ2-7
V: TRBV2
length: 13

CDR3: CASSQVLAGLGNEQFF
DNA: TGCGCCAGCAGCCAGGTTCTGGCGGGCCTTGGCAATGAGCAGTTCTTC
size: NA
D: NA
J: TRBJ2-1
V: TRBV4-1
length: 16

CDR3: CASSSRTNTGELFF
DNA: TGTGCCAGCAGCTCCAGGACGAACACCGGGGAGCTGTTTTTT
size: once
D: NA
J: TRBJ2-2
V: TRBV11-2
length: 14

CDR3: CASSYGTPALNTEAFF
DNA: TGTGCCAGCAGTTACGGGACTCCGGCTCTGAACACTGAAGCTTTCTTT
size: NA
D: NA
J: TRBJ1-1
V: TRBV6-5
length: 16

CDR3: CASSFSGTSYEQYF
DNA: TGTGCCAGCAGTTTCTCGGGCACCTCCTACGAGCAGTACTTC
size: NA
D: NA
J: TRBJ2-7
V: TRBV27
length: 14